Sequencing of this T cell receptor beta chain was carried out in a study of blood T cell repertoires in COVID-19. Using immunoSEQ multiplex PCR, the repertoire was profiled, and TCRdb retains in-frame clones only, with some absent. The data hold around 250,000 clones, with 70% to 90% observed a single time. This clonotype was obtained from a woman aged 50 to 60 who had recovered from COVID-19. Sequenced: PBMCs or T cells enriched from blood (not recorded which).

The CDR3, as DNA: TGTGCCAGCAGCCACCCGAACACAGGGGACTCCTACGAGCAGTACTTC. This encodes CASSHPNTGDSYEQYF. This chain uses TRBV4-2 with TRBJ2-7; 7 bases match TRBD1. CDR3 size: 16 residues. CDR1 is LGHNA, CDR2 YNFKEQ, per germline. With V trimmed by 3 bases and J by 0 bases, 8 bases remained unmatched.